Following are 30 T cell receptor beta chains from one sample sequenced in a study of cytomegalovirus exposure and HLA in healthy donors. Researchers ran the PCR with 60 Vbeta and 13 Jbeta primers. The protocol was immunoSEQ multiplex PCR, while the TCRdb copy is restricted to in-frame clones and leaves out a portion. The sample includes 150,000 to 180,000 clones, 65% to 85% of them seen just once. The source material was PBMCs. The receptor set was obtained from a man between 18 and 29 years old in good health and CMV-seronegative.

In its sample, this clone was seen once. The rearrangement uses TRBV2 and TRBJ1-4, with 11 bases aligning to TRBD1. The CDR3 has 15 residues. Germline trimming cut 6 bases from V and 8 bases from J; bases unmatched to any gene: 8. Germline values: CDR1 SNHLY, CDR2 FYNNEI. CDR3 amino acids: CASRWTGGYGEKLFF. DNA of the CDR3: TGTGCCAGCAGGTGGACAGGGGGCTATGGGGAAAAACTGTTTTTT.

This chain uses TRBV2 with TRBJ2-7, with 7 nucleotides matching TRBD1. Germline CDR1 reads SNHLY; CDR2 reads FYNNEI. The V and J ends lost 2 bases and 0 bases, in that order; junction bases with no gene match: 4. CDR3 length: 15 residues. As DNA, the CDR3 is TGTGCCAGCAGTGAAACAGGGGAGAGCTCCTACGAGCAGTACTTC. This encodes CASSETGESSYEQYF. The full variable domain, completed using reference TRBV2 and TRBJ2-7, is EPEVTQTPSHQVTQMGQEVILRCVPISNHLYFYWYRQILGQKVEFLVSFYNNEISEKSEIFDDQFSVERPDGSNFTLKIRSTKLEDSAMYFCASSETGESSYEQYFGPGTRLTVT.

The J gene is TRBJ2-5, the V gene TRBV5-3; 12 bases map to TRBD1. TRBV5-3 is reported as an ORF; its role is uncertain. This CDR3 region has 21 residues. The junction had 26 bases not matched to a gene; V was cut back by 6 bases and J by 5 bases. The CDR3 sequence: CARIPSLQGQGAKGSFETQYF. CDR3 DNA sequence: TGTGCCAGAATTCCCAGCCTCCAGGGACAGGGGGCGAAGGGGAGCTTCGAGACCCAGTACTTC.

This chain links TRBV18 with TRBJ1-2; D unclear. This CDR3 is 15 amino acids long. Germline CDR1 is KGHSH and CDR2 is LQKENI. Trimming removed 3 bases at V and 2 bases at J, with 13 bases between. The CDR3 DNA reads TGTGCCAGCTCACCCCCCGAGGCGGTGAACTATGGCTACACCTTC. It specifies CASSPPEAVNYGYTF.

The chain uses TRBV4-1 and TRBJ2-7, with TRBD1 matching over 8 bases. The germline CDR1 and CDR2 sequences are MGHRA and YSYEKL. CDR3 size: 18 residues. V lost 5 bases and J lost 3; bases outside the gene matches: 18. CDR3 amino acids: CASSEGWMARGQGYEQYF. In DNA, the CDR3 is TGCGCCAGCAGCGAGGGATGGATGGCCAGGGGGCAAGGCTACGAGCAGTACTTC.

J is TRBJ2-5 and V is TRBV19, with D tentatively TRBD2 (6 bases). Trimming removed 5 bases from V and 0 bases from J, with 13 bases in between. Germline assignment: CDR1 LNHDA and CDR2 SQIVND (reference sequence). CDR3 length equals 15 residues. In DNA, the CDR3 is TGTGCCAGTAGTCCACAACGGGGGAACCAAGAGACCCAGTACTTC. Its translation is CASSPQRGNQETQYF.

As to this clone: The germline gene is not matched at one end of the junction; a read error may be the cause. The chain carries TRBV7-7 and TRBJ2-7; 9 nucleotides align to TRBD1. Germline lookup yields CDR1 SSHAT and CDR2 FNYEAQ (reference sequence). The CDR3 extends over 14 amino acids. Here the CDR3 DNA reads TGTGCTAGCAGCGCAAGGGACAGGGCTTCCGAGCAGTACTTC. Protein product: CASSARDRASEQYF.

This chain uses TRBV11-2 with TRBJ2-5; tentative D call: TRBD1 (5 bases). The CDR3 has 15 residues. Trimming shortened V by 7 bases and J by 5 bases, and 20 bases separated the two germline ends. Germline CDR1 and CDR2: SGHAT and FQNNGV. CDR3 amino acids: CASTLGAAGQETQYF. DNA of the CDR3: TGTGCCAGCACCCTAGGGGCGGCAGGCCAGGAGACCCAGTACTTC.

The chain uses TRBV27 and TRBJ2-5, with 10 bases lining up with TRBD1. The germline V gene encodes CDR1 MNHEY and CDR2 SMNVEV (reference sequence). CDR3 length: 20 residues. The ends lost 0 bases at V and 8 bases at J; junction bases unmatched: 21. CDR3 protein: CASSLSITLRHPGQGVTQYF. CDR3 in DNA: TGTGCCAGCAGTTTATCAATAACGCTAAGACACCCCGGACAGGGGGTTACCCAGTACTTC.

Here the CDR3 reads CASSPSGGDTGELFF. The CDR3 DNA sequence: TGTGCCAGCAGCCCGAGCGGGGGGGACACCGGGGAGCTGTTTTTT. V and J are TRBV7-9 and TRBJ2-2; TRBD2 aligns across 10 bases. V lost 5 bases and J lost 3; bases outside the gene matches: 3. The germline V gene has CDR1 SEHNR and CDR2 FQNEAQ (reference sequence). The CDR3 sequence is 15 residues long.

The chain joins TRBV20-1 to TRBJ2-1; D gene ambiguous. The CDR3 spans 10 residues. Germline CDR1 reads DFQATT; CDR2 reads SNEGSKA (reference sequence). Trimming pared 5 bases from V and 3 bases from J, leaving 2 bases between. The CDR3 bases are TGCAGTGCTCTCTACAATGAGCAGTTCTTC. Its translation is CSALYNEQFF.

The CDR3 nucleotides are TGCGCCAGCAGCCAAGATCTTGGTGCGGGGGCCACCTACAATGAGCAGTTCTTC. Translating it yields CASSQDLGAGATYNEQFF. The chain carries TRBV4-1 and TRBJ2-1; TRBD2 might be the D (7 bases). With 0 bases removed from V and 2 bases from J, the gap between germline ends came to 17 bases. There are 18 residues in the CDR3. Germline V gene lookup returns CDR1 MGHRA and CDR2 YSYEKL.

The rearrangement links TRBV5-6 to TRBJ2-3; D possibly corresponds to TRBD1 (5 bases). CDR3 length equals 15 residues. Trimming removed 5 bases from V and 1 base from J, with 14 bases in between. Germline V gene sequence: CDR1 SGHDT, CDR2 YYEEEE. The CDR3 nucleotides read TGTGCCAGCAGGTCAGCAGGGCTAGGCACAGATACGCAGTATTTT. Translating gives CASRSAGLGTDTQYF.

This sequence joins TRBV4-1 and TRBJ1-2; weak D call: TRBD1 (5 bases). V shed 4 bases and J shed 6 bases, with 15 bases lying between them. Germline-derived CDR1 and CDR2 are MGHRA and YSYEKL. This CDR3 has 14 residues. The CDR3 loop reads CASSLWGSFNGYTF. The CDR3 region has the DNA TGCGCCAGCAGCCTTTGGGGCAGTTTTAATGGCTACACCTTC.

A few counts support this clone. In nucleotides, the CDR3 is TGTGCCAGCTCACCAATGAGCTTCGGTAGCGGGGCTGGGGACACTGAAGCTTTCTTT. Translated: CASSPMSFGSGAGDTEAFF. The rearrangement links TRBV18 to TRBJ1-1; D possibly corresponds to TRBD1 (5 bases). The germline CDR1 and CDR2 sequences are KGHSH and LQKENI. The V and J ends lost 2 bases and 3 bases respectively, with 25 bases between them. This CDR3 comprises 19 residues.

V is TRBV5-1 and J is TRBJ1-2, with TRBD1 identical over 10 bases. The CDR3 runs to 14 residues. Unmatched junction bases numbered 3, after V lost 0 bases and J lost 7 bases. Germline V gives CDR1 SGHRS, CDR2 YFSETQ. CDR3 protein: CASSLETGGGGYTF. The CDR3 region has the DNA TGCGCCAGCAGCTTGGAGACAGGGGGCGGTGGCTACACCTTC.

This chain links TRBV29-1 with TRBJ1-2; TRBD1 might be the D (6 bases). The CDR3 has 12 residues. V was clipped by 4 bases and J by 8 bases, with 14 bases between them. Germline loops: CDR1 SQVTM, CDR2 ANQGSEA. The CDR3 protein is CSVADGTPGYTF. DNA of the CDR3: TGCAGCGTTGCCGATGGGACACCCGGCTACACCTTC.

As concerns this clone: The junction does not match germline at one end; this may be a read error. This same CDR3 is encoded by further DNA sequences in the sample. J is TRBJ2-2 and V is TRBV5-1; 7 nucleotides match TRBD2. Germline loops: CDR1 SGHRS, CDR2 YFSETQ. The CDR3 is 17 amino acids. Written as DNA, the CDR3 is TGCGCCAGCAGCGCCCTCGCGGGGGAAAGGAACACCGGGGAACTGTTTTTT. Amino acid sequence: CASSALAGERNTGELFF.

This clone showed up just a few times. As DNA, the CDR3 is TGTGCCATCAGTCTAGGGAGCGATGAGCAGTTCTTC. Its translation is CAISLGSDEQFF. The genes are TRBV10-3 and TRBJ2-1; tentative D call: TRBD2 (5 bases). The CDR3 is 12 amino acids. Trimming pared 5 bases from V and 8 bases from J, leaving 10 bases between. Per the germline V gene, CDR1 is ENHRY and CDR2 is SYGVKD.

J is TRBJ2-5 and V is TRBV7-6, with 10 bases identical to TRBD1. The length of the CDR3 is 15 residues. After removal of 8 bases from V and 5 bases from J, the junction contained 11 bases not matched to a gene. Germline V gene sequence: CDR1 SGHVS, CDR2 FNYEAQ. The CDR3 DNA reads TGTGCCAGCGGGGGACAGGGGCTGGACGTGGAGACCCAGTACTTC. Translating it yields CASGGQGLDVETQYF.

This chain links TRBV9 with TRBJ2-7, with 10 bases that match TRBD1. CDR1 SGDLS and CDR2 YYNGEE come from the germline V gene. The CDR3 is 14 residues long. The V gene end was trimmed by 3 bases and the J gene end by 3 bases; junction bases not matched to a gene: 3. The CDR3 loop is CASSARTGGYEQYF. CDR3 coding DNA: TGTGCCAGCAGCGCGAGGACAGGGGGCTACGAGCAGTACTTC. Variable domain in full (rest from reference TRBV9 and TRBJ2-7): DSGVTQTPKHLITATGQRVTLRCSPRSGDLSVYWYQQSLDQGLQFLIQYYNGEERAKGNILERFSAQQFPDLHSELNLSSLELGDSALYFCASSARTGGYEQYFGPGTRLTVT.

The genes are TRBV28 and TRBJ1-1; D perhaps matches TRBD1 (5 bases). Deletions cut 6 bases from V and 1 base from J, with 9 bases between. CDR3 length: 13 residues. The germline V gene has CDR1 MDHEN and CDR2 SYDVKM. CDR3 sequence (DNA): TGTGCCAGCAGGCCTGGACAGAACACTGAAGCTTTCTTT. The encoded protein is CASRPGQNTEAFF.

The chain uses TRBV19 and TRBJ1-1; D unclear. There are 15 residues in the CDR3. Germline loops: CDR1 LNHDA, CDR2 SQIVND (reference sequence). Trimming pared 1 base from V and 4 bases from J, leaving 13 bases between. The CDR3 region has the DNA TGTGCCAGTAGTATAGGACCGTACTCGGGCACTGAAGCTTTCTTT. Protein: CASSIGPYSGTEAFF.

This sequence joins TRBV9 and TRBJ2-3; 11 nucleotides align to TRBD2. V lost 2 bases and J lost 0; bases outside the gene matches: 2. The germline gives CDR1 SGDLS, CDR2 YYNGEE. The CDR3 spans 16 residues. The CDR3 DNA reads TGTGCCAGCAGCGTTAGCGGGGGGGGTAGCACAGATACGCAGTATTTT. It translates to CASSVSGGGSTDTQYF.

This chain links TRBV18 with TRBJ2-3, with D tentatively TRBD1 (5 bases). CDR1 is KGHSH and CDR2 is LQKENI in the germline V gene. CDR3 length: 16 amino acids. Deletions cut 2 bases from V and 4 bases from J, with 16 bases between. CDR3 nucleotide sequence: TGTGCCAGCTCACCAAAGGCAAGGGGCGAGGCAGATACGCAGTATTTT. Its translation is CASSPKARGEADTQYF.

This chain links TRBV27 with TRBJ2-3, with D unclear. The ends were cut back, 3 bases at V and 0 bases at J, with 13 bases in the middle. The CDR3 runs 16 residues. Germline loops: CDR1 MNHEY, CDR2 SMNVEV (reference sequence). DNA for the CDR3: TGTGCCAGCAGTTTTTATGGCATGATAAGCACAGATACGCAGTATTTT. It yields the protein CASSFYGMISTDTQYF.

V usage is TRBV6-6 and J usage is TRBJ1-2; maybe TRBD1 (6 bases). This CDR3 has 13 residues. CDR1 is MNHNY and CDR2 is SVGAGI in the germline V gene (reference sequence). The V and J ends lost 4 bases and 8 bases respectively, with 14 bases between them. For the CDR3, the DNA is TGTGCCAGCAGTTCCGAAGACAGGCGGGGCTACACCTTC. Translated: CASSSEDRRGYTF.

The chain employs TRBV18 and TRBJ2-1, with 15 nucleotides matching TRBD2. V lost 3 bases and J lost 7; bases outside the gene matches: 10. The CDR3 covers 18 residues. Germline V lookup: CDR1 KGHSH, CDR2 LQKENI. CDR3 region: CASSPGLAGGANGNEQFF. As DNA, the CDR3 is TGTGCCAGCTCACCGGGACTAGCGGGGGGCGCCAACGGGAATGAGCAGTTCTTC.

The chain joins TRBV5-1 to TRBJ2-1; D perhaps matches TRBD1 (5 bases). Between the trimmed V and J ends, which lost 4 bases and 7 bases, there was a span of 12 bases. Germline V CDR1 and CDR2: SGHRS, YFSETQ. The CDR3 has 13 amino acids. DNA for the CDR3: TGCGCCAGCAGCCCACTGGGGCAGAATGAGCAGTTCTTC. It encodes CASSPLGQNEQFF. The whole variable domain, filled in from reference TRBV5-1 and TRBJ2-1, reads KAGVTQTPRYLIKTRGQQVTLSCSPISGHRSVSWYQQTPGQGLQFLFEYFSETQRNKGNFPGRFSGRQFSNSRSEMNVSTLELGDSALYLCASSPLGQNEQFFGPGTRLTVL.

The chain links TRBV5-1 to TRBJ1-6, with 8 nucleotides matching TRBD1. Germline CDR1 SGHRS, CDR2 YFSETQ. The CDR3 runs 14 residues. V shed 2 bases, J shed 9 bases, and the junction held 4 bases outside the gene matches. The CDR3 loop reads CASSLTGGPSPLHF. For the CDR3, the DNA is TGCGCCAGCAGCTTAACAGGGGGACCTTCACCCCTCCACTTT.